The T cell receptor (beta chain) described here comes from a study of OX40 agonist ivuxolimab in advanced cancers. Study conclusions and caveats: Relative to CD4+ cells, CD8+ T cells on average had more expanded clones.

To note about this clone: The antigen is unknown.

CDR1 and CDR2 from the germline V gene are SGHAT and FQNNGV. The CDR3 runs to 12 residues. V was shortened by 5 bases and J by 4 bases, with 7 bases between the two germline ends. Generated by immunoSEQ multiplex PCR, the TCRdb table keeps only in-frame clones and is missing some. The profile covers some 95,000 clones, with about 91% appearing a single time and roughly 0.5% taken by the ten largest. The gene calls are TRBV11-2 and TRBJ2-3; D is undetermined. The receptor comes from an adult with an advanced solid tumor such as melanoma, head and neck, liver or kidney cancer. This specimen was CD4+ or CD8+ T cells sorted from blood, taken in a trial of the OX40 agonist ivuxolimab. The CDR3 sequence is CASSPDSDTQYF. The CDR3, as DNA: TGTGCCAGCAGCCCAGACTCAGATACGCAGTATTTT.